This T cell receptor (beta chain) was retrieved from a study of T cell changes during pregnancy in multiple sclerosis. The V segment lost 6 bases and the J segment 2 bases; nucleotides outside the gene matches: 4. Germline-derived CDR1 and CDR2 are SQVTM and ANQGSEA. The CDR3 spans 13 residues. Measured with immunoSEQ multiplex PCR; TCRdb has only the in-frame clones, and not every one. The repertoire holds under 30,000 clones, with about 92% as singletons. The chain carries TRBV29-1 and TRBJ2-7, with 10 bases fitting TRBD1. The sequences come from CD4+ T cells from peripheral blood mononuclear cells, collected after pregnancy. This clonotype originated in a female donor with multiple sclerosis, enrolled in a pregnancy study. In DNA form, the CDR3 reads TGCAGCGTCGCCGGGACAGGGGCCTACGAGCAGTACTTC. It encodes CSVAGTGAYEQYF.